The rows below give T cell receptor beta chains drawn from one sample of a study of Graves' ophthalmopathy and Graves' hyperthyroidism. TCRdb reprocessed the multiplex PCR reads with MiXCR, giving one entry per CDR3 protein. This sample yields approximately 500,000 distinct CDR3 sequences, of which 13% to 15% are seen a single time; over 8% belongs to the top ten. Source material: blood. The receptor source for this set is a woman aged 25-40 years with Graves' ophthalmopathy. The CDR3 runs from the conserved cysteine through the conserved F or W. Fields, in order: V gene, clone size, D gene, J gene, CDR3 protein, CDR3 DNA. D genes are given only for firm matches. Expanded clones are given a class, and other clones once, few, many or no size at all.

V gene: TRBV30; clone size: few; D gene: NA; J gene: TRBJ2-5; CDR3 protein: CAWTRQTQETQYF; CDR3 DNA: TGTGCCTGGACTAGACAGACTCAAGAGACCCAGTACTTC
V gene: TRBV12-3/TRBV12-4; clone size: many; D gene: NA; J gene: TRBJ2-7; CDR3 protein: CASSLGDTTIPSEQYF; CDR3 DNA: TGTGCCAGCAGTTTAGGGGACACCACAATACCCTCCGAGCAGTACTTC
V gene: TRBV10-1; clone size: many; D gene: NA; J gene: TRBJ1-1; CDR3 protein: CASSESMGYQAFF; CDR3 DNA: TGCGCCAGCAGTGAGTCGATGGGATATCAGGCTTTCTTT
V gene: TRBV28; clone size: many; D gene: NA; J gene: TRBJ1-1; CDR3 protein: CVSGGDRVDTEAFF; CDR3 DNA: TGTGTATCGGGGGGGGATAGAGTGGACACTGAAGCTTTCTTT
V gene: TRBV18; clone size: many; D gene: NA; J gene: TRBJ2-7; CDR3 protein: CASSPGRSSYEQYF; CDR3 DNA: TGTGCCAGCTCACCCGGCAGATCCTCCTACGAGCAGTACTTC
V gene: TRBV6-1; clone size: many; D gene: NA; J gene: TRBJ2-7; CDR3 protein: CASSGTRWRGYEQYF; CDR3 DNA: TGTGCCAGCAGTGGGACCCGTTGGAGGGGCTACGAGCAGTACTTC
V gene: TRBV30; clone size: few; D gene: NA; J gene: TRBJ1-1; CDR3 protein: CAWSDRWDTEAFF; CDR3 DNA: TGTGCCTGGAGTGACCGATGGGACACTGAAGCTTTCTTT
V gene: TRBV12-3/TRBV12-4; clone size: many; D gene: NA; J gene: TRBJ1-5; CDR3 protein: CASSPLDPRGWGNQPQHF; CDR3 DNA: TGTGCCAGCAGTCCTCTCGACCCTCGGGGGTGGGGAAATCAGCCCCAGCATTTT
V gene: TRBV5-1; clone size: many; D gene: TRBD1; J gene: TRBJ2-7; CDR3 protein: CASSPSPGQGYEQYF; CDR3 DNA: TGCGCCAGCAGCCCCTCCCCCGGACAGGGCTACGAGCAGTACTTC
V gene: TRBV12-3/TRBV12-4; clone size: few; D gene: NA; J gene: TRBJ2-6; CDR3 protein: CASSLSYSPISGANVLTF; CDR3 DNA: TGTGCCAGCAGTTTGAGTTACAGTCCCATCTCTGGGGCCAACGTCCTGACTTTC
V gene: TRBV28; clone size: NA; D gene: TRBD2; J gene: TRBJ2-7; CDR3 protein: CASSRKTGTRAYEQYF; CDR3 DNA: TGTGCCAGCAGCCGGAAAACCGGGACTAGGGCCTACGAGCAGTACTTC
V gene: TRBV6-1; clone size: many; D gene: TRBD1; J gene: TRBJ2-7; CDR3 protein: CASSDRQGGYEQYF; CDR3 DNA: TGTGCCAGCAGTGACCGACAGGGCGGCTACGAGCAGTACTTC
V gene: TRBV11-2; clone size: many; D gene: NA; J gene: TRBJ2-7; CDR3 protein: CASSFYQQGGEQYF; CDR3 DNA: TGTGCCAGCAGCTTTTACCAACAGGGAGGCGAGCAGTACTTC
V gene: TRBV28; clone size: many; D gene: NA; J gene: TRBJ1-2; CDR3 protein: CASSSVGGGYTF; CDR3 DNA: TGTGCCAGCAGTTCAGTGGGCGGTGGCTACACCTTC
V gene: TRBV11-2; clone size: few; D gene: TRBD1; J gene: TRBJ1-5; CDR3 protein: CASSFLGQGWQNQPQHF; CDR3 DNA: TGTGCCAGCAGCTTCCTTGGACAGGGGTGGCAAAATCAGCCCCAGCATTTT
V gene: TRBV12-3/TRBV12-4; clone size: many; D gene: TRBD1; J gene: TRBJ1-1; CDR3 protein: CASSFGAGDRNTEAFF; CDR3 DNA: TGTGCCAGCAGTTTCGGGGCAGGGGACAGGAACACTGAAGCTTTCTTT
V gene: TRBV24-1; clone size: many; D gene: NA; J gene: TRBJ1-2; CDR3 protein: CATSDQGRNYGYTF; CDR3 DNA: TGTGCCACCAGTGACCAGGGACGAAACTATGGCTACACCTTC
V gene: TRBV6-1; clone size: many; D gene: NA; J gene: TRBJ2-2; CDR3 protein: CASSLGASYTGELFF; CDR3 DNA: TGTGCCAGCAGTCTAGGGGCTAGTTATACCGGGGAGCTGTTTTTT
V gene: TRBV12-3/TRBV12-4; clone size: many; D gene: NA; J gene: TRBJ1-1; CDR3 protein: CASTAGLTTEAFF; CDR3 DNA: TGTGCCAGCACAGCCGGATTGACCACTGAAGCTTTCTTT
V gene: TRBV11-1; clone size: many; D gene: TRBD1; J gene: TRBJ2-7; CDR3 protein: CASSTGTGGASSSYEQYF; CDR3 DNA: TGTGCCAGCAGCACAGGGACAGGGGGCGCGTCATCCTCCTACGAGCAGTACTTC
V gene: TRBV11-2; clone size: NA; D gene: NA; J gene: TRBJ2-7; CDR3 protein: CASSLRSSSSYEQYF; CDR3 DNA: TGTGCCAGCAGCTTAAGGAGTTCAAGCTCCTACGAGCAGTACTTC
V gene: TRBV28; clone size: many; D gene: NA; J gene: TRBJ1-5; CDR3 protein: CASSLLGGSRGPQHF; CDR3 DNA: TGTGCCAGCAGTTTATTAGGTGGGAGTCGGGGGCCCCAGCATTTT
V gene: TRBV11-2; clone size: many; D gene: NA; J gene: TRBJ1-2; CDR3 protein: CASSSILFQGGGYGYTF; CDR3 DNA: TGTGCCAGCAGCTCAATCCTCTTTCAGGGAGGGGGCTATGGCTACACCTTC
V gene: TRBV18; clone size: NA; D gene: TRBD1; J gene: TRBJ1-1; CDR3 protein: CASSPTLGQGEAFF; CDR3 DNA: TGTGCCAGCTCACCCACCCTCGGACAGGGTGAAGCTTTCTTT
V gene: TRBV6-1; clone size: many; D gene: NA; J gene: TRBJ1-5; CDR3 protein: CASNSGGRNQPQHF; CDR3 DNA: TGTGCCAGCAACTCGGGAGGACGCAATCAGCCCCAGCATTTT
V gene: TRBV20-1; clone size: NA; D gene: NA; J gene: TRBJ2-7; CDR3 protein: CSARGLRGGMGEQYF; CDR3 DNA: TGCAGTGCTAGAGGGCTCAGGGGAGGCATGGGCGAGCAGTACTTC
V gene: TRBV12-3/TRBV12-4; clone size: many; D gene: NA; J gene: TRBJ1-3; CDR3 protein: CASSLDQRRNTIYF; CDR3 DNA: TGTGCCAGCAGTTTAGATCAGCGTAGAAACACCATATATTTT
V gene: TRBV30; clone size: NA; D gene: TRBD1; J gene: TRBJ1-1; CDR3 protein: CACLPRTGGKTEAFF; CDR3 DNA: TGTGCCTGCTTACCGAGGACAGGGGGGAAGACTGAAGCTTTCTTT
V gene: TRBV5-1; clone size: NA; D gene: TRBD2; J gene: TRBJ2-5; CDR3 protein: CASSLAASGGLETQYF; CDR3 DNA: TGCGCCAGCAGCTTGGCGGCTAGCGGGGGTCTGGAGACCCAGTACTTC
V gene: TRBV11-1; clone size: many; D gene: TRBD1; J gene: TRBJ2-7; CDR3 protein: CASSSRQGAYEQYF; CDR3 DNA: TGTGCCAGCAGCTCAAGACAGGGGGCCTACGAGCAGTACTTC
V gene: TRBV4-2; clone size: many; D gene: NA; J gene: TRBJ1-2; CDR3 protein: CASSQTGSPKLGYTF; CDR3 DNA: TGTGCCAGCAGCCAAACAGGGTCTCCTAAGTTGGGCTACACCTTC
V gene: TRBV3-1; clone size: few; D gene: NA; J gene: TRBJ1-1; CDR3 protein: CASSQSGRTEAFF; CDR3 DNA: TGTGCCAGCAGCCAATCAGGGAGGACTGAAGCTTTCTTT
V gene: TRBV15; clone size: many; D gene: NA; J gene: TRBJ1-2; CDR3 protein: CATSRDGRIYGYTF; CDR3 DNA: TGTGCCACCAGCAGAGATGGACGGATCTATGGCTACACCTTC
V gene: TRBV28; clone size: NA; D gene: NA; J gene: TRBJ2-4; CDR3 protein: CASSRTPPIAKNIQYF; CDR3 DNA: TGTGCCAGCAGTCGGACCCCTCCAATAGCCAAAAACATTCAGTACTTC
V gene: TRBV20-1; clone size: many; D gene: TRBD1; J gene: TRBJ2-6; CDR3 protein: CSARLPTGGAWGANVLTF; CDR3 DNA: TGCAGTGCCAGACTACCGACAGGGGGCGCGTGGGGGGCCAACGTCCTGACTTTC
V gene: TRBV4-2; clone size: many; D gene: TRBD2; J gene: TRBJ2-7; CDR3 protein: CASSQTLPGTSVSYEQYF; CDR3 DNA: TGTGCCAGCAGCCAAACCTTACCCGGGACTAGCGTATCCTACGAGCAGTACTTC
V gene: TRBV6-1; clone size: many; D gene: NA; J gene: TRBJ2-2; CDR3 protein: CASSSTGSDTGELFF; CDR3 DNA: TGTGCCAGCAGTAGTACCGGGAGCGACACCGGGGAGCTGTTTTTT
V gene: TRBV11-2; clone size: many; D gene: NA; J gene: TRBJ2-5; CDR3 protein: CASRGGGGRETQYF; CDR3 DNA: TGTGCCAGCAGGGGGGGTGGAGGGCGAGAGACCCAGTACTTC
V gene: TRBV3-1; clone size: few; D gene: TRBD2; J gene: TRBJ2-1; CDR3 protein: CASSQAIAGGGEQFF; CDR3 DNA: TGTGCCAGCAGCCAAGCCATAGCGGGAGGTGGTGAGCAGTTCTTC
V gene: TRBV6-1; clone size: NA; D gene: NA; J gene: TRBJ2-7; CDR3 protein: CASRDADRRYEQYF; CDR3 DNA: TGTGCCAGCAGGGACGCTGACAGGAGATACGAGCAGTACTTC
V gene: TRBV28; clone size: NA; D gene: NA; J gene: TRBJ1-2; CDR3 protein: CASSFGDGRLNYGYTF; CDR3 DNA: TGTGCCAGCAGTTTTGGTGACGGAAGGTTGAACTATGGCTACACCTTC
V gene: TRBV6-5; clone size: many; D gene: TRBD1; J gene: TRBJ1-1; CDR3 protein: CASSWDSDRGLETEAFF; CDR3 DNA: TGTGCCAGCAGTTGGGACTCGGACAGGGGGCTCGAGACTGAAGCTTTCTTT
V gene: TRBV18; clone size: many; D gene: NA; J gene: TRBJ1-1; CDR3 protein: CASSLIRDWNTEAFF; CDR3 DNA: TGTGCCAGCTCACTCATCCGGGACTGGAACACTGAAGCTTTCTTT
V gene: TRBV11-1; clone size: NA; D gene: NA; J gene: TRBJ1-1; CDR3 protein: CASSRQVRNTDAFF; CDR3 DNA: TGTGCCAGCAGCAGACAGGTGAGGAATACTGACGCTTTCTTT
V gene: TRBV6-1; clone size: many; D gene: NA; J gene: TRBJ2-1; CDR3 protein: CASSEWLHDDYNEQFF; CDR3 DNA: TGTGCCAGCAGTGAATGGTTACACGATGATTACAATGAGCAGTTCTTC
V gene: TRBV18; clone size: NA; D gene: NA; J gene: TRBJ1-6; CDR3 protein: CATSASGDSPLHF; CDR3 DNA: TGTGCCACCTCGGCGTCGGGTGATTCACCCCTCCACTTT
V gene: TRBV11-1; clone size: few; D gene: NA; J gene: TRBJ1-2; CDR3 protein: CASNKSPHRVHYGYTF; CDR3 DNA: TGTGCCAGCAACAAAAGCCCCCACAGGGTGCACTATGGCTACACCTTC
V gene: TRBV27; clone size: many; D gene: NA; J gene: TRBJ2-7; CDR3 protein: CASSLRKGTYEQYF; CDR3 DNA: TGTGCCAGCAGTTTACGTAAGGGTACCTACGAGCAGTACTTC
V gene: TRBV27; clone size: many; D gene: NA; J gene: TRBJ2-3; CDR3 protein: CASSFSGYTDTQYF; CDR3 DNA: TGTGCCAGCAGTTTCAGTGGATACACAGATACGCAGTATTTT
V gene: TRBV28; clone size: many; D gene: TRBD1; J gene: TRBJ1-5; CDR3 protein: CASSPRTGAHRPQHF; CDR3 DNA: TGTGCCAGCAGCCCCCGGACAGGGGCCCATCGTCCCCAGCATTTT
V gene: TRBV28; clone size: many; D gene: NA; J gene: TRBJ2-7; CDR3 protein: CASSPRLGYEQYF; CDR3 DNA: TGTGCCAGCAGTCCAAGACTTGGCTACGAGCAGTACTTC
V gene: TRBV30; clone size: many; D gene: NA; J gene: TRBJ1-3; CDR3 protein: CASSDEYSGNTIYF; CDR3 DNA: TGTGCCTCTTCGGACGAATACTCTGGAAACACCATATATTTT
V gene: TRBV27; clone size: few; D gene: TRBD1; J gene: TRBJ1-2; CDR3 protein: CASSLHGQGSFTF; CDR3 DNA: TGTGCCAGCAGTCTCCATGGACAGGGAAGCTTCACCTTC
V gene: TRBV18; clone size: many; D gene: NA; J gene: TRBJ2-5; CDR3 protein: CASSPRSGQETQYF; CDR3 DNA: TGTGCCAGCTCACCACGGAGCGGCCAAGAGACCCAGTACTTC
V gene: TRBV30; clone size: NA; D gene: NA; J gene: TRBJ1-5; CDR3 protein: CAWSVNQGSSHQPQHF; CDR3 DNA: TGTGCCTGGAGTGTAAACCAGGGATCTAGCCATCAGCCCCAGCATTTT
V gene: TRBV28; clone size: many; D gene: NA; J gene: TRBJ2-7; CDR3 protein: CASSLEGVAYEQYF; CDR3 DNA: TGTGCCAGCAGTTTAGAGGGGGTGGCCTACGAGCAGTACTTC
V gene: TRBV20-1; clone size: few; D gene: TRBD2; J gene: TRBJ2-5; CDR3 protein: CSARDPLASGRETQYF; CDR3 DNA: TGCAGTGCTAGAGATCCTTTGGCTAGCGGGAGAGAGACCCAGTACTTC
V gene: TRBV12-5; clone size: many; D gene: TRBD1; J gene: TRBJ2-2; CDR3 protein: CASGFLGGTGSTGELFF; CDR3 DNA: TGTGCTAGTGGTTTCCTCGGCGGGACAGGGAGCACCGGGGAGCTGTTTTTT
V gene: TRBV6-1; clone size: many; D gene: NA; J gene: TRBJ1-5; CDR3 protein: CASSGMNSNQPQHF; CDR3 DNA: TGTGCCAGCAGCGGAATGAATAGCAATCAGCCCCAGCATTTT